The rows below give T cell receptor beta chains drawn from one sample of a study of cytomegalovirus exposure and HLA in healthy donors. Sequencing used immunoSEQ multiplex PCR; TCRdb keeps in-frame clones, though not all of them. This table holds 150,000 to 250,000 clones, about three quarters found once. The source material was PBMCs. Receptors originate from a woman in her 30s in good health and CMV-seronegative. Both conserved end residues are part of each CDR3. The order of the fields is clone size, J gene, D gene, CDR3 length, V gene, CDR3 protein, CDR3 DNA. D genes are given only for firm matches. Some rows mark clone size as missing; the rest say once, few, many or name a class of expanded clone.

- | TRBJ1-2 | - | 13 | TRBV30 | CAWSVGSGYGYTF | TGTGCCTGGAGTGTGGGTTCGGGCTATGGCTACACCTTC
few | TRBJ1-5 | - | 11 | TRBV6-5 | CATGQNQPQHF | TGTGCCACTGGACAAAATCAGCCCCAGCATTTT
- | TRBJ1-2 | - | 13 | TRBV19 | CASSSLRRVGYTF | TGTGCCAGTAGTTCCCTACGGCGGGTTGGCTACACCTTC
once | TRBJ1-1 | - | 13 | TRBV5-1 | CASSSQGNTEAFF | TGCGCCAGCAGCTCGCAGGGGAACACTGAAGCTTTCTTT
- | TRBJ2-7 | TRBD1 | 14 | TRBV27 | CASGRTGPSYEQYF | TGTGCCAGCGGCCGGACAGGACCTTCCTACGAGCAGTACTTC
- | TRBJ1-1 | - | 11 | TRBV5-1 | CASSREFEAFF | TGTGCCAGCAGCCGGGAGTTTGAAGCTTTCTTT
- | TRBJ1-1 | - | 14 | TRBV7-2 | CASSFQGRSTEAFF | TGTGCCAGCAGCTTTCAGGGCCGGAGCACTGAAGCTTTCTTT
- | TRBJ1-2 | TRBD1 | 17 | TRBV5-5 | CASSPVTGGRANYGYTF | TGTGCCAGCAGCCCTGTAACAGGGGGGCGAGCTAACTATGGCTACACCTTC
- | TRBJ2-7 | TRBD1 | 16 | TRBV7-2 | CASSLAFADRGGEQYF | TGTGCCAGCAGCTTAGCCTTTGCGGACAGGGGTGGGGAGCAGTACTTC
- | TRBJ2-7 | - | 13 | TRBV30 | CAWSNSNSYEQYF | TGTGCCTGGAGTAATAGCAACTCCTACGAGCAGTACTTC
- | TRBJ1-5 | - | 16 | TRBV15 | CATSRDGGNSNQPQHF | TGTGCCACCAGCAGAGACGGCGGGAACTCCAATCAGCCCCAGCATTTT
- | TRBJ2-5 | - | 14 | TRBV19 | CASSMGQTQETQYF | TGTGCCAGTAGTATGGGCCAGACACAAGAGACCCAGTACTTC
- | TRBJ2-7 | TRBD1 | 12 | TRBV6-1 | CAGGQGAYEQYF | TGTGCCGGCGGACAGGGGGCCTACGAGCAGTACTTC
- | TRBJ1-4 | - | 15 | TRBV2 | CASSKQQGSNEKLFF | TGTGCCAGCTCGAAACAACAGGGATCTAATGAAAAACTGTTTTTT
- | TRBJ1-2 | - | 15 | TRBV5-6 | CASSLAQTGLYGYTF | TGTGCCAGCAGCTTGGCCCAGACGGGGTTATACGGCTACACCTTC
- | TRBJ2-3 | - | 16 | TRBV5-1 | CASSPEARHSTDTQYF | TGCGCCAGCAGCCCGGAGGCTAGACATAGCACAGATACGCAGTATTTT
few | TRBJ1-2 | - | 14 | TRBV21-1 | CASMSEEVLDGYTF | TGTGCCAGCATGTCTGAGGAGGTGCTCGATGGCTACACCTTC
- | TRBJ1-1 | - | 15 | TRBV4-2 | CASSQDRTSNTEAFF | TGTGCCAGCAGCCAAGACCGGACATCGAACACTGAAGCTTTCTTT
- | TRBJ2-2 | TRBD1 | 19 | TRBV19 | CASSIAPPGQGRGTGELFF | TGTGCCAGTAGTATAGCACCTCCCGGACAGGGAAGAGGAACCGGGGAGCTGTTTTTT
- | TRBJ2-7 | TRBD2 | 12 | TRBV29-1 | CSVAGTSTEQYF | TGCAGCGTGGCCGGGACTAGCACCGAGCAGTACTTC
- | TRBJ2-7 | TRBD1 | 15 | TRBV5-1 | CASSPRDRAVYEQYF | TGCGCCAGCAGCCCCCGGGACAGGGCTGTTTACGAGCAGTACTTC
- | TRBJ2-1 | - | 12 | TRBV6-5 | CASSGGYNEQFF | TGTGCCAGCAGTGGGGGGTACAATGAGCAGTTCTTC
- | TRBJ1-5 | - | 15 | TRBV5-1 | CASSPWSGDNQPQHF | TGCGCCAGCAGCCCATGGTCGGGGGACAATCAGCCCCAGCATTTT
- | TRBJ2-3 | TRBD2 | 15 | TRBV29-1 | CSVGVGGRATDTQYF | TGCAGCGTTGGTGTTGGCGGGAGGGCGACGGATACGCAGTATTTT
- | TRBJ2-7 | TRBD1 | 12 | TRBV6-5 | CASQDRGYEQYF | TGTGCCAGCCAGGACAGGGGCTACGAGCAGTACTTC
- | TRBJ1-3 | - | 16 | TRBV19 | CASSRQDINSGNTIYF | TGTGCCAGTAGCCGTCAAGACATTAACTCTGGAAACACCATATATTTT
- | TRBJ2-7 | - | 18 | TRBV6-1 | CASSEPFAATHYFYEQYF | TGTGCCAGCAGTGAACCGTTTGCCGCGACACATTACTTCTACGAGCAGTACTTC
- | TRBJ2-3 | - | 15 | TRBV4-1 | CASSQDPGKGDTQYF | TGCGCCAGCAGCCAAGATCCGGGAAAGGGAGATACGCAGTATTTT
- | TRBJ2-7 | TRBD2 | 15 | TRBV28 | CASSPGTSGRNEQYF | TGTGCCAGCAGTCCTGGGACTAGCGGGAGGAACGAGCAGTACTTC
- | TRBJ2-7 | - | 12 | TRBV7-6 | CASSLTTGEQYF | TGTGCCAGCAGCTTGACTACAGGGGAGCAGTACTTC
once | TRBJ1-2 | TRBD1 | 13 | TRBV18 | CASSQGQGDGYTF | TGTGCCAGCTCCCAGGGACAGGGGGATGGCTACACCTTC
- | TRBJ1-1 | - | 15 | TRBV25-1 | CASSEFLQGNTEAFF | TGTGCCAGCAGTGAATTCTTACAGGGTAACACTGAAGCTTTCTTT
- | TRBJ2-1 | TRBD2 | 13 | TRBV10-2 | CASLGGEYNEQFF | TGCGCCAGTCTCGGGGGGGAGTACAATGAGCAGTTCTTC
- | TRBJ2-7 | - | 14 | TRBV30 | CACHWGGPSYEQYF | TGTGCCTGCCACTGGGGGGGCCCCTCCTACGAGCAGTACTTC
- | TRBJ1-4 | - | 14 | TRBV6-5 | CASSATGTNEKLFF | TGTGCCAGCAGTGCGACAGGAACTAATGAAAAACTGTTTTTT
- | TRBJ2-7 | TRBD2 | 16 | TRBV6-1 | CASSGPGGGDLYEQYF | TGTGCCAGCAGTGGCCCCGGCGGGGGGGACCTCTACGAGCAGTACTTC
- | TRBJ1-2 | TRBD1 | 14 | TRBV5-1 | CASSFEGQGYGYTF | TGCGCCAGCAGCTTCGAGGGACAGGGCTATGGCTACACCTTC
- | TRBJ2-7 | TRBD2 | 15 | TRBV5-1 | CASSLGLAGGLEQYF | TGCGCCAGCAGCTTGGGGCTAGCGGGAGGGCTCGAGCAGTACTTC
- | TRBJ1-1 | - | 14 | TRBV6-5 | CASSYSRGRTEAFF | TGTGCCAGCAGTTACTCCCGGGGTCGCACTGAAGCTTTCTTT
- | TRBJ2-3 | - | 15 | TRBV6-6 | CASSYEEGGTDTQYF | TGTGCCAGCAGTTACGAGGAGGGTGGTACAGATACGCAGTATTTT
- | TRBJ1-1 | TRBD1 | 15 | TRBV7-6 | CATATRDRGNTEAFF | TGTGCCACCGCTACCCGGGACAGGGGGAACACTGAAGCTTTCTTT
- | TRBJ2-4 | - | 15 | TRBV5-1 | CASSFLADAKNIQYF | TGCGCCAGCAGCTTTTTGGCAGATGCAAAAAACATTCAGTACTTC
- | TRBJ1-6 | TRBD1 | 14 | TRBV18 | CASSQGQGISPLHF | TGTGCCAGCTCCCAGGGACAGGGGATTTCACCCCTCCACTTT